This T cell receptor beta chain was identified in a study of early T cells in non-severe SARS-CoV-2 infection. CDR1 DFQATT and CDR2 SNEGSKA come from the germline V gene (reference sequence). Deletions cut 5 bases from V and 0 bases from J, with 16 bases between. The CDR3 is made up of 15 amino acids. This clonotype was seen just once. Individual cDNA molecules received unique molecular identifiers during library preparation. MiXCR, applied by TCRdb to the 5' RACE reads, yields one record per CDR3 protein. The sample has 70,000 to 85,000 distinct CDR3 sequences, 9% to 13% seen once. V gene TRBV20-1 combines with J gene TRBJ1-1, with unresolved D. Sequencing was done on a sample of whole blood. This sequence was found in an adult who was a healthcare worker with PCR-confirmed SARS-CoV-2 infection or an uninfected control (not recorded which). The DNA of the CDR3 is TGCAGTGCTCCCCGTAAGGGAGCAGTGAACACTGAAGCTTTCTTT. It encodes CSAPRKGAVNTEAFF.